The clone carrying this T cell receptor beta chain was observed a few times. These data are taken from a study of identical twins. The germline V gene has CDR1 SGHTA and CDR2 FQGNSA. Between the trimmed V and J ends, which lost 2 bases and 0 bases, there was a span of 7 bases. The CDR3 loop spans 14 amino acids. A single record per CDR3 protein comes from TCRdb applying MiXCR to the 5' RACE reads. The sample carries roughly 720,000 distinct CDR3 sequences, 15% to 20% recorded once. Separately, the same data were catalogued under a study of T cells expressing NK-cell markers. That work adds: The same clonotypes also predominated in the CD3+CD56-NKG2C+ fraction of a handful of donors.

The V call is TRBV7-2, the J call TRBJ1-1; D remains unclear. The sample was PBMCs. This clonotype was sampled from a woman between 18 and 29 years old in good health. CDR3 DNA sequence: TGTGCCAGCAGCTTACACGCGGTGAACACTGAAGCTTTCTTT. Its translation: CASSLHAVNTEAFF.